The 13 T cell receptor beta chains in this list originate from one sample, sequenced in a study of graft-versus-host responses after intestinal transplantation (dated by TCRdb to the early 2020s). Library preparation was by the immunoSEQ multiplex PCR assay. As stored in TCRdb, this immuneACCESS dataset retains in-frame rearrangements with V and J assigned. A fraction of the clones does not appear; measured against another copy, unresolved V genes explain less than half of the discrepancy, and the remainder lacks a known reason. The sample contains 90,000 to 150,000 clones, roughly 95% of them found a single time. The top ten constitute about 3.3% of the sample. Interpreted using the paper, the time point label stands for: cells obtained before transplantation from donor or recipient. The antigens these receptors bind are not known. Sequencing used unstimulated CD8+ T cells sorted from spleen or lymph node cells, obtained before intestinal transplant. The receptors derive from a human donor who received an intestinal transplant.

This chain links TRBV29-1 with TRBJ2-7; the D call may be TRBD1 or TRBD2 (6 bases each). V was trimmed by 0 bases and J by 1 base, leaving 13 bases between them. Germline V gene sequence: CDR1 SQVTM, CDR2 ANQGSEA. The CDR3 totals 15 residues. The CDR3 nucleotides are TGCAGCGTTGAAGATGGGGGGCGGGGATCCTACGAGCAGTACTTC. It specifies CSVEDGGRGSYEQYF.

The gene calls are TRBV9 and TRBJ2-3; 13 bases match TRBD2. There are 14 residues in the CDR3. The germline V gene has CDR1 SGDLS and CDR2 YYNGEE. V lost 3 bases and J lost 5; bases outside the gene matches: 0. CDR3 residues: CASSGLAGGDTQYF. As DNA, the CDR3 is TGTGCCAGCAGCGGACTAGCGGGAGGAGATACGCAGTATTTT.

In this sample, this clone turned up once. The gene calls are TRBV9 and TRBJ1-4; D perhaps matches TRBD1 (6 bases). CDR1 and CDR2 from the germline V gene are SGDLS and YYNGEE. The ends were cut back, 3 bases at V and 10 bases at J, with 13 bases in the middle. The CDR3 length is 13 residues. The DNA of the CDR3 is TGTGCCAGCAGCGAATCAGGGGAGGGAAAACTGTTTTTT. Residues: CASSESGEGKLFF.

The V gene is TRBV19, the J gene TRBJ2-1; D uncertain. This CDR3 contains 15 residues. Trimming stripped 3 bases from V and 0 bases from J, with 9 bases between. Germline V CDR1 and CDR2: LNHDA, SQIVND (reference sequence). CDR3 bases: TGTGCCAGTAGTATCATGCTTACCTCCTACAATGAGCAGTTCTTC. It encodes CASSIMLTSYNEQFF. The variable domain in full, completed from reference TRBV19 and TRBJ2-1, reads DGGITQSPKYLFRKEGQNVTLSCEQNLNHDAMYWYRQDPGQGLRLIYYSQIVNDFQKGDIAEGYSVSREKKESFPLTVTSAQKNPTAFYLCASSIMLTSYNEQFFGPGTRLTVL.

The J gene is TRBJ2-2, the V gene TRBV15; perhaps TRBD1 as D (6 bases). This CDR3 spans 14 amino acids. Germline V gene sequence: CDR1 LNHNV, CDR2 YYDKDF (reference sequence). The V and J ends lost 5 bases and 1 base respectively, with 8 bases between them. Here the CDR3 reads CATSSDRNTGELFF. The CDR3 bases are TGTGCCACCAGCTCGGACAGGAACACCGGGGAGCTGTTTTTT.

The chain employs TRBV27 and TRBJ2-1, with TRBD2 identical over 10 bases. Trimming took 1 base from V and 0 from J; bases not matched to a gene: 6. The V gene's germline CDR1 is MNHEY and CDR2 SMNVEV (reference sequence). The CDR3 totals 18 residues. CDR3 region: CASSLLTSGTSSYNEQFF. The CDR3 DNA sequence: TGTGCCAGCAGTTTATTAACTAGCGGGACGAGCTCCTACAATGAGCAGTTCTTC.

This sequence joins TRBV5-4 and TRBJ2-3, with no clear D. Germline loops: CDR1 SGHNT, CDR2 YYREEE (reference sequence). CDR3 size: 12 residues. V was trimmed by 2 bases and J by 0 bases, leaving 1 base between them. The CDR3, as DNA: TGTGCCAGCAGCTTTAGCACAGATACGCAGTATTTT. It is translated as CASSFSTDTQYF.

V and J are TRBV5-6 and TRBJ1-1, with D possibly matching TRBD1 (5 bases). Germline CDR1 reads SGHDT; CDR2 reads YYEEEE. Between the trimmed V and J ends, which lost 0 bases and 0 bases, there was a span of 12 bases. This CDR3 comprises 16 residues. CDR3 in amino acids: CASSLDGQGMNTEAFF. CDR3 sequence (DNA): TGTGCCAGCAGCTTGGATGGGCAGGGTATGAACACTGAAGCTTTCTTT.

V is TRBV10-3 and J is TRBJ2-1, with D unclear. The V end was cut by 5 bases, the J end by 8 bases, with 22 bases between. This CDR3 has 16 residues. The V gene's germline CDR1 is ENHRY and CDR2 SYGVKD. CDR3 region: CAISSETGYPRDEQFF. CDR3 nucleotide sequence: TGTGCCATCAGTAGTGAGACTGGATACCCTCGCGATGAGCAGTTCTTC.

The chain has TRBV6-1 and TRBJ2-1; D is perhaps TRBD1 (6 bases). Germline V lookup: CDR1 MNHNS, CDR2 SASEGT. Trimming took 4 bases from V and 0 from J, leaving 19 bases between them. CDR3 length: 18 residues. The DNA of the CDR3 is TGTGCCAGCAGTGGAGATCCGGGACACCCGAGCTCCTACAATGAGCAGTTCTTC. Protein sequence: CASSGDPGHPSSYNEQFF.

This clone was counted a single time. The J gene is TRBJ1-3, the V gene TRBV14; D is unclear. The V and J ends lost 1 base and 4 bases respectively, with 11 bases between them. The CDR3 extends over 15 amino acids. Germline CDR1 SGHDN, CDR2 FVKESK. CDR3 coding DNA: TGTGCCAGCAGCCAAGGACGAGGAGGAGGAAACACCATATATTTT. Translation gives CASSQGRGGGNTIYF.

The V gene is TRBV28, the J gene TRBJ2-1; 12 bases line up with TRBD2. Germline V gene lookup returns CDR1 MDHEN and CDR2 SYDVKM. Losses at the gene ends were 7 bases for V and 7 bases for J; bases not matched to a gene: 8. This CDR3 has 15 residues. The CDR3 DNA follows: TGTGCCAGCACCCTACTAGCGGGAGGTAGAAATGAGCAGTTCTTC. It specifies CASTLLAGGRNEQFF.

In DNA, the CDR3 is TGTGCCTGGAGTTCTGGACAGGGTTACGAGCAGTACTTC. This codes for CAWSSGQGYEQYF. The chain links TRBV30 to TRBJ2-5; 8 bases fit TRBD1. The tail of the sequence fits TRBJ2-7 better, so the J call may be wrong. Per germline, CDR1 GTSNPN and CDR2 SVGIG (reference sequence). The CDR3 totals 13 residues.